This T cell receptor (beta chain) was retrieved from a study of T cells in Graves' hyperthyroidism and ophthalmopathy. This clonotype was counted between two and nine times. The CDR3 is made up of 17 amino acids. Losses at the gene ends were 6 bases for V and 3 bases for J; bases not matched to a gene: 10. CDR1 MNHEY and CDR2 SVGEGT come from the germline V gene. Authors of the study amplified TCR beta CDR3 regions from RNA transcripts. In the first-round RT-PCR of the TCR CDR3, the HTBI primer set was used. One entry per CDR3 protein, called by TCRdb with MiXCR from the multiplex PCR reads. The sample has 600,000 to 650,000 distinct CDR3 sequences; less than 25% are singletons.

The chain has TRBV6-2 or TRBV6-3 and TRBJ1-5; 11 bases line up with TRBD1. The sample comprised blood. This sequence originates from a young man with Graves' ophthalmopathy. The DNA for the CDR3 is TGTGCCAGCAGCCGCTTCCGGGACAGGGGGTACAATCAGCCCCAGCATTTT. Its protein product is CASSRFRDRGYNQPQHF.